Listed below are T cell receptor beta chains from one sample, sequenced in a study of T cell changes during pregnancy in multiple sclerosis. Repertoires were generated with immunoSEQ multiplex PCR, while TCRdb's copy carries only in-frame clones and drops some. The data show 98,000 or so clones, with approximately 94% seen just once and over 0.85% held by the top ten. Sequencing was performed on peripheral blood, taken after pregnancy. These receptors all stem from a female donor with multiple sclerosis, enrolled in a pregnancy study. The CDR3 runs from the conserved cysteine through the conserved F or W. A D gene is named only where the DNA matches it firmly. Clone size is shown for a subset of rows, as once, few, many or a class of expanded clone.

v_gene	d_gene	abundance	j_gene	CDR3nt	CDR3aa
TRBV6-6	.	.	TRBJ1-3	TGTGCCAGCAGCCCTGACAGACCCTCTGGAAACACCATATATTTT	CASSPDRPSGNTIYF
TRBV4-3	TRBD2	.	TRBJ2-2	TGCGCCAGCAGCCAACTAGCGGGAGTAGGGACCGGGGAGCTGTTTTTT	CASSQLAGVGTGELFF
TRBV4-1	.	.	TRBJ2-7	TGCGCCAGCAGCCGATTAACTACAGGAACCTACGAGCAGTACTTC	CASSRLTTGTYEQYF
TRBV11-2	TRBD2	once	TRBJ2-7	TGTGCCAGCAGCCCTCTTAGCGGGAGGGCCACCTACGAGCAGTACTTC	CASSPLSGRATYEQYF
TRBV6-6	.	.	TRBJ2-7	TGTGCCAGCAGACCTACGGACACCGTGTTGGGGGAGCAGTACTTC	CASRPTDTVLGEQYF
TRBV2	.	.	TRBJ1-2	TGTGCCAGCACTTGGACAGCCTATGGCTACACCTTC	CASTWTAYGYTF
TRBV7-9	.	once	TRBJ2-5	TGTGCCAGCAGCTTAAATCTGAGAAAGACCCAGTACTTC	CASSLNLRKTQYF
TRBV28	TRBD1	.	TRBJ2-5	TGTGCCAGCAGGAGACAGGGGGCGCGGCAAGAGACCCAGTACTTC	CASRRQGARQETQYF
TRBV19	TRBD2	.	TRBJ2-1	TGTGCCAGTAGTCTCTTAGCGGGAGGGCACGTTGAGCAGTTCTTC	CASSLLAGGHVEQFF
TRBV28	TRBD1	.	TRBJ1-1	TGTGCCAGCAGTTTGACAGGGTCGAGGACTGAAGCTTTCTTT	CASSLTGSRTEAFF
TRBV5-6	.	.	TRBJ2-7	TGTGCCAGCAGTTCGACAGAGTCGATATTTAACTACGAGCAGTACTTC	CASSSTESIFNYEQYF
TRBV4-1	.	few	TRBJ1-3	TGCGCCAGCAGCCCACTATGGGGAAACACCATATATTTT	CASSPLWGNTIYF
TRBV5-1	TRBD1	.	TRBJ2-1	TGCGCCAGCAGCTGGGACCCCGGGACAGCCTACAATGAGCAGTTCTTC	CASSWDPGTAYNEQFF
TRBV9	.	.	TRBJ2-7	TGTGCCAGCAGCGAATTCCCGGGTAAAGAGCAGTACTTC	CASSEFPGKEQYF
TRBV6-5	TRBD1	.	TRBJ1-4	TGTGCCAGCAGTTATCGTGGACAGGGGGATAGTCTGTTTTTT	CASSYRGQGDSLFF
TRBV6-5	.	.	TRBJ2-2	TGTGCCAGCAGTCGGTACCGTACAGGGTCCGGGGAGCTGTTTTTT	CASSRYRTGSGELFF